This T cell receptor (beta chain) was documented in a study of T cell responses to AZD1222 COVID-19 vaccine. Study-level results: After two AZD1222 doses, spike-specific TCR breadth and depth rose versus day 0. Dominant at 160-218 and 743-854, vaccine-associated CD4 TCRs also spanned spike. Donors skewed white British and female; clonal diversity was possibly underestimated.

V lost 5 bases and J lost 0, with 7 bases in between. Per germline, CDR1 GTSNPN and CDR2 SVGIG (reference sequence). The CDR3 contains 13 residues. TCRdb's copy holds only in-frame clones and misses some; the assay was immunoSEQ multiplex PCR. The sample consists of tens of thousands of clones, 75% to 90% of them appearing once. On this clone: Its specificity is not known.

This material consisted of peripheral blood, taken on day 0 of MenACWY control vaccination. This TCR was sampled from an adult in good health. The chain couples TRBV30 to TRBJ2-2; D may be TRBD1 (6 bases). The CDR3 sequence is CAWQGTNTGELFF. The CDR3 nucleotides are TGTGCCTGGCAGGGGACGAACACCGGGGAGCTGTTTTTT.